One sample yielded the 27 T cell receptor beta chains listed below, sequenced in a study of CD8 T cells in ankylosing spondylitis. MiXCR, applied by TCRdb to the 5' RACE reads, yields one record per CDR3 protein. The sample holds about 240,000 distinct CDR3 sequences, around 7.8% seen once. The sequenced sample consisted of blood, either unsorted or a sorted T cell fraction (not recorded which). Receptors originate from a male donor with ankylosing spondylitis or in good health (not recorded which).

This clonotype was recorded many times. This chain links TRBV5-6 with TRBJ2-1, with TRBD2 matching 7 bases. Germline assignment: CDR1 SGHDT and CDR2 YYEEEE. V lost 7 bases and J lost 10; bases outside the gene matches: 14. The CDR3 is 14 residues long. CDR3 protein: CASDLVAGAGEQFF. CDR3 nucleotides: TGTGCCAGCGACTTGGTGGCGGGAGCGGGCGAGCAGTTCTTC.

At least ten counts were recorded for this clonotype. The V call is TRBV20-1, the J call TRBJ1-1, with unresolved D. CDR1 and CDR2 (germline): DFQATT, SNEGSKA (reference sequence). Trimming left V 0 bases short and J 0 bases short, with 8 bases between. The CDR3 extends over 14 amino acids. The CDR3 loop is CSARDPRMNTEAFF. The DNA for the CDR3 is TGCAGTGCTAGAGATCCCCGAATGAACACTGAAGCTTTCTTT.

The V call is TRBV30, the J call TRBJ1-5, with D possibly being TRBD1 (6 bases). CDR3 size: 13 residues. Between the trimmed V and J ends, which lost 4 bases and 3 bases, there was a span of 10 bases. The germline CDR1 and CDR2 sequences are GTSNPN and SVGIG (reference sequence). The CDR3 sequence is CAWNRDTNQPQHF. The CDR3 DNA reads as TGTGCCTGGAACAGGGATACCAATCAGCCCCAGCATTTT.

This chain joins TRBV7-2 and TRBJ2-5; 12 bases align to TRBD2. After removal of 4 bases from V and 4 bases from J, the junction contained 4 bases not matched to a gene. Germline CDR1 and CDR2: SGHTA and FQGNSA. The CDR3 has 15 residues. The CDR3 coding sequence is TGTGCCAGCAGCTCCCTGACTAGCGGGAGAGAGACCCAGTACTTC. Protein sequence: CASSSLTSGRETQYF.

At least ten counts were recorded for this clonotype. At one boundary the junction diverges from the germline segment, which might be a read error. V usage is TRBV7-7 and J usage is TRBJ2-5; a possible D gene is TRBD2 (5 bases). The CDR3 extends over 13 amino acids. Germline V gives CDR1 SSHAT, CDR2 FNYEAQ (reference sequence). Here the CDR3 DNA reads TGTGCTAGCAGCCCAGGCCGGGGAGAGACCCAGTACTTC. As protein: CASSPGRGETQYF.

This clonotype was seen ten or more times. The chain is built from TRBV12-3 or TRBV12-4 and TRBJ2-1; TRBD1 might be the D (5 bases). This CDR3 region has 13 residues. V gave up 5 bases and J gave up 7 bases, with 12 bases separating them. The CDR3 coding sequence is TGTGCCAGCAGTCCTGGGGCCGTAAATGAGCAGTTCTTC. This codes for CASSPGAVNEQFF.

This clonotype was counted ten times or more. The chain links TRBV7-8 to TRBJ2-7, with TRBD1 matching 8 bases. Germline lookup yields CDR1 SGHVS and CDR2 FQNEAQ. The V gene end was trimmed by 3 bases and the J gene end by 4 bases; junction bases not matched to a gene: 8. This CDR3 is 15 amino acids long. For the CDR3, the DNA is TGTGCCAGCAGCTTCCGGGGACAGGACTTATACGAGCAGTACTTC. It is translated as CASSFRGQDLYEQYF.

The chain combines TRBV7-9 with TRBJ1-4; D gene uncertain. Germline V gives CDR1 SEHNR, CDR2 FQNEAQ (reference sequence). Deletions cut 2 bases from V and 3 bases from J, with 7 bases between. The CDR3 covers 14 residues. CDR3: CASSLPTANEKLFF. The CDR3 coding sequence is TGTGCCAGCAGCTTACCCACAGCTAATGAAAAACTGTTTTTT.

This clonotype was counted at least ten times. The chain is built from TRBV6-2 or TRBV6-3 and TRBJ2-1; TRBD2 aligns across 8 bases. The trim removed 4 bases at V and 6 bases at J, leaving 5 bases unmatched. Germline V gene lookup returns CDR1 MNHEY and CDR2 SVGEGT. The CDR3 is 14 amino acids. The CDR3 loop reads CASSFAGGRNEQFF. In DNA form, the CDR3 reads TGTGCCAGCAGTTTCGCGGGAGGACGCAATGAGCAGTTCTTC.

This clonotype was observed at least ten times. The chain recombines TRBV15 with TRBJ2-1, with 8 bases identical to TRBD2. Losses at the gene ends were 2 bases for V and 3 bases for J; bases not matched to a gene: 6. The length of the CDR3 is 16 residues. The V gene's germline CDR1 is LNHNV and CDR2 YYDKDF (reference sequence). The CDR3 DNA reads as TGTGCCACCAGCAGACTAATTAGCGGGGACTACAATGAGCAGTTCTTC. Translated, it gives CATSRLISGDYNEQFF.

The V and J genes are TRBV6-1 and TRBJ2-3; D is undetermined. Trimming stripped 6 bases from V and 7 bases from J, with 8 bases between. In germline, CDR1 is MNHNS, CDR2 SASEGT. This CDR3 region has 11 residues. The CDR3, as DNA: TGTGCCAGCAGCCCGGTAAATACGCAGTATTTT. Its translation is CASSPVNTQYF.

In this sample, this clonotype turned up a few times. The V call is TRBV7-2, the J call TRBJ1-3; D ambiguous. V was trimmed by 0 bases and J by 4 bases, leaving 10 bases between them. The CDR3 extends over 15 amino acids. The germline CDR1 and CDR2 sequences are SGHTA and FQGNSA. CDR3 residues: CASSLAPESGNTIYF. CDR3 sequence (DNA): TGTGCCAGCAGCTTAGCGCCGGAATCCGGAAACACCATATATTTT.

This clonotype was seen only a few times. The chain joins TRBV5-1 to TRBJ2-7, with a tentative D call TRBD2 (5 bases). Per germline, CDR1 SGHRS and CDR2 YFSETQ. V shed 4 bases and J shed 9 bases, with 23 bases lying between them. This CDR3 region has 15 residues. The CDR3 spells CASSPLGRAEGRQYF. The DNA of the CDR3 is TGCGCCAGCAGCCCATTGGGTCGGGCAGAGGGAAGGCAGTACTTC.

This clonotype was counted between two and nine times. Written as DNA, the CDR3 is TGCAGCGTTCAGACTAAAGAGACCCAGTACTTC. This sequence encodes CSVQTKETQYF. The genes are TRBV29-1 and TRBJ2-5, with a weak D call TRBD2 (5 bases). The germline CDR1 and CDR2 sequences are SQVTM and ANQGSEA. The V and J ends lost 5 bases and 3 bases respectively, with 7 bases between them. This CDR3 is 11 amino acids long.

This clonotype was seen at least ten times. This chain links TRBV4-1 with TRBJ2-2; D assignment may be TRBD1 or TRBD2 (7 bases each). V was trimmed by 4 bases and J by 3 bases, leaving 18 bases between them. Germline V lookup: CDR1 MGHRA, CDR2 YSYEKL. CDR3 length: 17 amino acids. CDR3 coding DNA: TGCGCCAGCAGCCCCTCCGTTTCAGGGGGGGACACCGGGGAGCTGTTTTTT. It specifies CASSPSVSGGDTGELFF.

This clonotype was counted a few times. V and J are TRBV4-1 and TRBJ2-7; 11 bases line up with TRBD2. The trim removed 4 bases at V and 4 bases at J, leaving 3 bases unmatched. This CDR3 has 14 residues. Germline V gives CDR1 MGHRA, CDR2 YSYEKL. The CDR3 region has the DNA TGCGCCAGCAGCCCCGTAGCGGGAGGGTACGAGCAGTACTTC. Its protein is CASSPVAGGYEQYF.

This clonotype has a count of ten or more. The chain links TRBV20-1 to TRBJ2-7; 7 nucleotides line up with TRBD1. The length of the CDR3 is 14 residues. Germline-derived CDR1 and CDR2 are DFQATT and SNEGSKA (reference sequence). Losses at the gene ends were 2 bases for V and 4 bases for J; bases not matched to a gene: 8. Written as DNA, the CDR3 is TGCAGTGCTAGACCCGACAGGGAAAAATACGAGCAGTACTTC. Its translation is CSARPDREKYEQYF.

The chain is built from TRBV27 and TRBJ2-5; 8 positions agree with TRBD1. The CDR3 sequence is 15 residues long. Germline values: CDR1 MNHEY, CDR2 SMNVEV (reference sequence). V dropped 1 base and J dropped 3; count of bases not matched to a gene: 4. CDR3 sequence (DNA): TGTGCCAGCAGTTTATGGGCAGGGGGCGAAGAGACCCAGTACTTC. Translating it yields CASSLWAGGEETQYF.

V is TRBV20-1 and J is TRBJ2-3; D unclear. V gave up 0 bases and J gave up 3 bases, with 10 bases separating them. The CDR3 extends over 14 amino acids. CDR1 is DFQATT and CDR2 is SNEGSKA in the germline V gene (reference sequence). CDR3 region: CSARDRRSTDTQYF. The CDR3 nucleotides are TGCAGTGCTAGAGATCGACGGAGTACAGATACGCAGTATTTT.

This clonotype was recorded many times. The rearrangement joins TRBV7-8 to TRBJ2-3; 8 nucleotides align to TRBD2. The CDR3 loop spans 12 amino acids. Germline CDR1 and CDR2: SGHVS and FQNEAQ. With V trimmed by 6 bases and J by 9 bases, 5 bases remained unmatched. CDR3 DNA: TGTGCCAGCAGTACCGGGACTAGGACGCAGTATTTT. Translated, it gives CASSTGTRTQYF.

This clonotype was counted at least ten times. The chain recombines TRBV27 with TRBJ1-6; D not resolved. CDR1 and CDR2 from the germline V gene are MNHEY and SMNVEV (reference sequence). V was pared by 2 bases and J by 10 bases, with 15 bases between. The CDR3 extends over 15 amino acids. The CDR3 nucleotides read TGTGCCAGCAGTTTAACCCCGGGAGTGGGATCACCCCTCCACTTT. It codes for CASSLTPGVGSPLHF.

This clonotype was observed many times. The chain recombines TRBV6-1 with TRBJ2-2; D gene unclear. V lost 6 bases to trimming and J lost 8 bases, with 13 bases between them. The germline V gene encodes CDR1 MNHNS and CDR2 SASEGT. The CDR3 is 13 amino acids. CDR3 bases: TGTGCCAGCAGACCTAGGACCTATGGGGAGCTGTTTTTT. Translating gives CASRPRTYGELFF.

The rearrangement joins TRBV30 to TRBJ2-1, with 12 bases identical to TRBD2. V was pared by 5 bases and J by 8 bases, with 4 bases of the junction left unmatched. The CDR3 runs to 13 residues. The germline gives CDR1 GTSNPN, CDR2 SVGIG (reference sequence). The CDR3, as DNA: TGTGCCTGGGCTAGCGGGAGGGGTCATGAGCAGTTCTTC. Protein product: CAWASGRGHEQFF.

J is TRBJ2-2 and V is TRBV28, with D uncertain. The length of the CDR3 is 15 residues. V was shortened by 3 bases and J by 4 bases, with 12 bases between the two germline ends. Germline V gives CDR1 MDHEN, CDR2 SYDVKM. CDR3 residues: CASSFQRVLTGELFF. CDR3 nucleotides: TGTGCCAGCAGTTTTCAACGGGTCCTCACCGGGGAGCTGTTTTTT.

This clonotype was observed many times. The J gene is TRBJ2-7, the V gene TRBV9; 9 bases are shared with TRBD2. The CDR3 contains 16 residues. The germline V gene encodes CDR1 SGDLS and CDR2 YYNGEE. V was clipped by 4 bases and J by 3 bases; unmatched bases: 11. Written as DNA, the CDR3 is TGTGCCAGCAGCCCCAAAGCGGGGGGCTTTGTCTACGAGCAGTACTTC. Translating it yields CASSPKAGGFVYEQYF.

V usage is TRBV29-1 and J usage is TRBJ2-7; D possibly uses TRBD1 or TRBD2 (5 bases each). Germline V CDR1 and CDR2: SQVTM, ANQGSEA. Trimming removed 6 bases from V and 5 bases from J, with 17 bases in between. The CDR3 is 13 amino acids. The CDR3, as DNA: TGCAGCGTCTGGGACGGCCTCAGGGACGAGCAGTACTTC. The encoded protein is CSVWDGLRDEQYF.

This clonotype was found a few times. This chain's CDR3 is CASSLGPHTGELFF. The CDR3 nucleotides are TGTGCCAGCAGCTTAGGGCCCCACACCGGGGAGCTGTTTTTT. V gene TRBV7-2 combines with J gene TRBJ2-2; no clear D gene. CDR3 length: 14 residues. In germline, CDR1 is SGHTA, CDR2 FQGNSA. Trimming took 1 base from V and 3 from J, leaving 6 bases between them.